A selection of T cell receptor beta chains follows, all from one sample in a study of OX40 agonist ivuxolimab in advanced cancers. Sequencing was performed with immunoSEQ multiplex PCR; in TCRdb, only in-frame clones are kept and a portion is missing. The data contain about 100,000 clones, roughly 95% of them seen just once; the ten biggest clones take up about 0.17%. This material consisted of CD4+ or CD8+ T cells sorted from blood, taken in a trial of the OX40 agonist ivuxolimab. These receptor sequences come from an adult with an advanced solid tumor such as melanoma, head and neck, liver or kidney cancer. Both conserved end residues are part of each CDR3. The order of the fields is V gene, J gene, clone size, D gene, CDR3 protein, CDR3 DNA. D genes are given only for firm matches. Only some rows state a clone size, as once, few, many or a class for expanded clones.

TRBV5-4	TRBJ2-3	once	TRBD2	CASSLTGTSGRGTQYF	TGTGCCAGCAGCTTGACCGGGACTAGCGGGAGGGGTACGCAGTATTTT
TRBV4-1	TRBJ1-2	-	-	CASSQVGTYGYTF	TGCGCCAGCAGCCAAGTGGGGACCTATGGCTACACCTTC
TRBV7-7	TRBJ2-2	-	-	CASSQATNTGELFF	TGTGCCAGCAGCCAAGCGACTAATACCGGGGAGCTGTTTTTT
TRBV11-2	TRBJ2-7	-	-	CASSYYRQRSTPYEQYF	TGTGCCAGCAGCTACTACCGACAGCGCTCGACTCCCTACGAGCAGTACTTC
TRBV7-2	TRBJ2-3	-	TRBD2	CASSSPPGGGADTQYF	TGTGCCAGCAGCTCCCCGCCGGGCGGGGGGGCGGATACGCAGTATTTT
TRBV29-1	TRBJ2-1	-	-	CSAGTSYNEQFF	TGCAGCGCCGGGACATCCTACAATGAGCAGTTCTTC
TRBV5-3	TRBJ2-3	-	TRBD2	CARSLTSELSTDTQYF	TGTGCCAGAAGCTTGACTAGCGAGTTGAGCACAGATACGCAGTATTTT
TRBV19	TRBJ1-6	few	-	CASRDTLNSPLHF	TGTGCCAGTAGGGACACCCTTAATTCACCCCTCCACTTT
TRBV5-6	TRBJ1-2	once	-	CASSLQGPVNYGYTF	TGTGCCAGCAGCTTGCAGGGACCGGTGAACTATGGCTACACCTTC
TRBV19	TRBJ2-2	-	-	CASSPRSQGGTGELFF	TGTGCCAGTAGTCCCCGGTCGCAGGGTGGCACCGGGGAGCTGTTTTTT
TRBV7-9	TRBJ2-3	-	TRBD2	CASSLTSGGPDTQYF	TGTGCCAGCAGCCTAACTAGCGGGGGACCAGATACGCAGTATTTT
TRBV5-5	TRBJ1-4	-	-	CASSLSLYEKLFF	TGTGCCAGCAGCTTGTCACTTTATGAAAAACTGTTTTTT
TRBV5-5	TRBJ2-5	-	-	CASTILRTATQETQYF	TGTGCCAGCACCATCCTCAGGACAGCTACCCAAGAGACCCAGTACTTC
TRBV5-1	TRBJ2-7	-	-	CASGDSFPSYEQYF	TGCGCCAGCGGCGACTCGTTTCCCTCCTACGAGCAGTACTTC
TRBV5-1	TRBJ1-4	-	-	CASSLSVGTNEKLFF	TGCGCCAGCAGCTTGAGCGTAGGGACTAATGAAAAACTGTTTTTT
TRBV10-2	TRBJ1-2	-	-	CASSGATEPGYGYTF	TGCGCCAGCAGTGGGGCCACTGAGCCGGGCTATGGCTACACCTTC
TRBV11-3	TRBJ1-2	-	TRBD1	CASSFATGEGYTF	TGTGCCAGCAGCTTCGCAACAGGGGAAGGCTACACCTTC
TRBV28	TRBJ2-5	-	TRBD2	CASSASGGETQYF	TGTGCCAGCAGTGCTAGCGGGGGAGAGACCCAGTACTTC
TRBV7-9	TRBJ1-2	-	-	CASSVRVDGYTF	TGTGCCAGCAGCGTCAGGGTGGATGGCTACACCTTC
TRBV7-3	TRBJ2-2	-	-	CASRSRVTGELFF	TGTGCCAGCAGAAGCAGGGTCACCGGGGAGCTGTTTTTT
TRBV28	TRBJ2-7	-	TRBD1	CASSTGQGFYEQYF	TGTGCCAGCAGCACTGGACAGGGATTTTACGAGCAGTACTTC
TRBV9	TRBJ1-3	-	-	CASSDRGVLSGNTIYF	TGTGCCAGCAGCGATAGGGGAGTTCTCTCTGGAAACACCATATATTTT
TRBV29-1	TRBJ2-5	-	TRBD2	CSVEGTSGGKETQYF	TGCAGCGTTGAAGGCACTAGCGGGGGGAAAGAGACCCAGTACTTC
TRBV28	TRBJ2-7	-	TRBD1	CASSVHSGGPYEQYF	TGTGCCAGCAGTGTACATTCAGGGGGCCCCTACGAGCAGTACTTC
TRBV10-3	TRBJ2-5	-	TRBD1	CAIGLGTGRETQYF	TGTGCCATCGGGCTGGGGACAGGGAGGGAGACCCAGTACTTC
TRBV19	TRBJ1-5	-	TRBD1	CASSLDRVLNQPQHF	TGTGCCAGTAGCCTCGACAGGGTCCTTAATCAGCCCCAGCATTTT
TRBV29-1	TRBJ1-2	-	-	CSVEDGGAALLSYTF	TGCAGCGTTGAGGACGGGGGGGCAGCGCTACTGAGCTACACCTTC
TRBV11-2	TRBJ2-7	-	TRBD1	CASSPRRGGQGNYEQYF	TGTGCCAGCAGCCCACGCCGCGGCGGACAGGGGAACTACGAGCAGTACTTC
TRBV5-1	TRBJ2-7	-	TRBD1	CASSADRGRGEQYF	TGCGCCAGCAGCGCCGACAGGGGTCGGGGGGAGCAGTACTTC
TRBV29-1	TRBJ2-1	-	-	CSFSLGAEQFF	TGCAGCTTCTCTCTGGGGGCTGAGCAGTTCTTC
TRBV11-2	TRBJ1-4	-	-	CASSWDGAGRKLFF	TGTGCCAGCAGCTGGGACGGCGCCGGGAGAAAACTGTTTTTT
TRBV7-2	TRBJ1-2	once	TRBD1	CASSPVGQGAVGYTF	TGTGCCAGCAGCCCAGTTGGCCAGGGGGCGGTTGGCTACACCTTC
TRBV6-4	TRBJ1-2	-	-	CASSDRGYGYTF	TGTGCCAGCAGTGACAGGGGCTATGGCTACACCTTC
TRBV6-6	TRBJ2-7	-	TRBD2	CASSGALAGGTYEQYF	TGTGCCAGCAGTGGGGCCCTAGCGGGAGGGACCTACGAGCAGTACTTC
TRBV2	TRBJ2-7	-	TRBD2	CATGGSSYEQYF	TGTGCCACCGGGGGGTCTAGCTACGAGCAGTACTTC
TRBV5-4	TRBJ2-5	-	TRBD1	CASSRPGQGWETQYF	TGTGCCAGCAGCCGTCCGGGACAGGGGTGGGAGACCCAGTACTTC
TRBV7-9	TRBJ1-3	-	-	CASTPQGSGNTIYF	TGTGCCAGCACCCCTCAAGGGTCCGGAAACACCATATATTTT
TRBV18	TRBJ1-2	-	TRBD1	CASSPPRTGNYGYTF	TGTGCCAGCTCACCACCCCGGACAGGGAACTATGGCTACACCTTC
TRBV7-2	TRBJ1-2	-	TRBD1	CASSLEYRGDYGYTF	TGTGCCAGCAGCTTAGAGTACAGGGGAGACTATGGCTACACCTTC
TRBV2	TRBJ2-2	-	TRBD1	CASKDRVGYTGELFF	TGTGCCAGCAAGGACAGGGTCGGATATACCGGGGAGCTGTTTTTT